This TCR beta chain was identified in a study of resident and recirculating memory T cells in vitiligo (dated by TCRdb to 2016 to 2018). Background on the whole study: For TCR beta sequencing, epidermis was obtained by shave biopsy from two lesional and two nonlesional sites, and PBMCs were also collected, from each of a few stable vitiligo patients. The human TCR beta sequencing tested whether specific clones in lesional vitiligo skin differed from clones in nonlesional skin and blood. Samples were homogenized without cell sorting just before genomic DNA extraction with the Qiagen DNeasy Blood & Tissue Kit.

Vitiligo was considered stable when no change in lesions had been observed over the previous 6 months. For classification as stable, the absence of confetti depigmentation, a clinical sign of active vitiligo, was additionally required. Any patient who had received treatment in the previous three months was excluded. PBMCs were isolated from heparinized blood by Ficoll density gradient centrifugation and then flash-frozen. Study-wide findings and limitations: Future mechanistic studies are needed so that the relative contributions of the lesion-infiltrating T cell clones and of human Trm versus Tcm pools can be evaluated. By overlap and correlation analysis, no significant repertoire overlap was shown between biopsies, even within a single patient, except for each lesion compared with itself. No unique dominant TCR clone was detected, and clonality varied among vitiligo lesions. TCR sequences were not found to be conserved across biopsy sites or patients, suggesting that different lesions are infiltrated by different T cell clones, a pattern described as private specificity.

V ends up 6 bases short and J 5 bases short, with an unmatched junction base count of 9. CDR1 and CDR2 are drawn from the germline V gene: SGDLS, YYNGEE. The CDR3, from cysteine to phenylalanine, totals 14 residues. This entry keeps only the CDR3 DNA: 42 bases, framed from base 1. About this clone: Its target antigen remains unknown. The sample holds no much larger clone one base away, and base qualities are not on file.

The immunoSEQ hsTCRB kit was used to amplify TCR beta chains from genomic DNA. The immunoSEQ service sequenced the TCR beta libraries on an Illumina MiSeq instrument. As for the authors' bioinformatics: Analysis of the repertoire data was performed with the immunoSEQ Analyzer. TCRdb provides this immuneACCESS table in a form limited to in-frame rearrangements. Some clones are lacking; in checked studies, under half of them reflect an unresolved V gene, and why the rest are absent is not known. V and J calls plus clone size are reproduced from that table; the DNA served to infer D and trimming. The sample contains 75,000 to 85,000 clones, roughly nine tenths of them found a single time. The top ten clones comprise approximately 5.4% of the sample.

The chain joins TRBV9 to TRBJ2-7, with 9 bases aligning to TRBD1. This clonotype was sampled from a male donor with vitiligo. The material sequenced was blood. The CDR3 reads CASNIGTGSHEQYF. Read as DNA, the sequence is TGTGCCAGCAATATCGGGACAGGGTCCCACGAGCAGTACTTC.